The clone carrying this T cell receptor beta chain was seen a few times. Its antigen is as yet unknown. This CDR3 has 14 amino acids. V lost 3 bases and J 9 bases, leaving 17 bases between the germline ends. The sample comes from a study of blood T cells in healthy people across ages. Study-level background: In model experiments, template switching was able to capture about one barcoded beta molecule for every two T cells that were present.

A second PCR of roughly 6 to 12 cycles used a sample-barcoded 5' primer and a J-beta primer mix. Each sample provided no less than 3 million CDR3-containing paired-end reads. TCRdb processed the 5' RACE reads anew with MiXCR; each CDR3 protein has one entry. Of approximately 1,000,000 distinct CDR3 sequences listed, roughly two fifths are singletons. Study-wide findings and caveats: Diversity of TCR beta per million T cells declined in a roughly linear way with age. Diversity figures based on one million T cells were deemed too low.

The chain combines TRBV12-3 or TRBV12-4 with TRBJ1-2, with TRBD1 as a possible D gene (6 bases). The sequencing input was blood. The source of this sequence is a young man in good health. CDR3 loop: CASSFSTGLVRYTF. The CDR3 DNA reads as TGTGCCAGCAGTTTTAGCACAGGGCTTGTGCGCTACACCTTC.